These 28 T cell receptor beta chains were sequenced from one sample in a study of identical twins. TCRdb ran MiXCR on the 5' RACE reads and lists one entry per CDR3 protein. The table lists nearly 200,000 distinct CDR3 sequences, approximately 15% of them singletons. These data are also associated with another study on T cells expressing NK-cell markers.

Sequencing was carried out using CD8+ T cells sorted from blood. The receptors stem from a young woman in good health.

The chain couples TRBV10-2 to TRBJ2-7; no clear D gene. Per the germline V gene, CDR1 is WSHSY and CDR2 is SAAADI. The V end was cut by 4 bases, the J end by 0 bases, with 7 bases between. The length of the CDR3 is 13 residues. CDR3: CASSVGPSYEQYF. In DNA form, the CDR3 reads TGCGCCAGCAGTGTGGGCCCCTCCTACGAGCAGTACTTC.

In the case of this clonotype: Germline is not matched at one junction end, which may reflect a read error. The rearrangement links TRBV11-2 to TRBJ2-3; 9 nucleotides line up with TRBD2. CDR1 SGHAT and CDR2 FQNNGV come from the germline V gene. There are 16 residues in the CDR3. The CDR3 coding sequence is TGTGCCAGCAGCTTTTTGGCGGGAGGGCTAACAGATATGCAGTATTTT. Translation gives CASSFLAGGLTDMQYF.

For the CDR3, the DNA is TGTGCCAGCAGCCAAGATGTGGAATCCGGGGAGCTGTTTTTT. This sequence encodes CASSQDVESGELFF. This rearrangement joins TRBV4-2 to TRBJ2-2; D remains unclear. The germline gives CDR1 LGHNA, CDR2 YNFKEQ. V lost 0 bases and J lost 6, with 8 bases in between. The CDR3 length is 14 residues.

In its sample, this clonotype was seen many times. This sequence joins TRBV12-3 or TRBV12-4 and TRBJ2-7; 9 bases align to TRBD2. V gave up 3 bases and J gave up 2 bases; unmatched junction bases: 2. The CDR3 is 14 residues long. The CDR3: CASSFGGGAYEQYF. CDR3 nucleotides: TGTGCCAGCAGTTTCGGCGGGGGGGCCTACGAGCAGTACTTC.

The genes are TRBV7-9 and TRBJ2-7; perhaps TRBD2 as D (5 bases). This CDR3 spans 12 amino acids. From germline, CDR1 is SEHNR and CDR2 FQNEAQ (reference sequence). V was clipped by 4 bases and J by 3 bases, with 7 bases between them. CDR3 sequence: CASSSRVYEQYF. CDR3 sequence (DNA): TGTGCCAGCAGCTCGAGGGTCTACGAGCAGTACTTC. Using reference TRBV7-9 and TRBJ2-7 for the parts outside the CDR3, the full variable domain is DTGVSQNPRHKITKRGQNVTFRCDPISEHNRLYWYRQTLGQGPEFLTYFQNEAQLEKSRLLSDRFSAERPKGSFSTLEIQRTEQGDSAMYLCASSSRVYEQYFGPGTRLTVT.

This clonotype has only a few counts. The chain joins TRBV5-1 to TRBJ2-5; D gene unclear. Germline CDR1 and CDR2: SGHRS and YFSETQ. Trimming took 4 bases from V and 4 from J, leaving 14 bases between them. This CDR3 has 14 residues. As DNA, the CDR3 is TGCGCCAGCAGCCACTTTCCCGGTGCAGAGACCCAGTACTTC. It encodes CASSHFPGAETQYF.

The rearrangement joins TRBV2 to TRBJ2-1, with D possibly TRBD2 on 6 matching bases. This CDR3 comprises 12 residues. Germline V CDR1 and CDR2: SNHLY, FYNNEI. V lost 6 bases, J lost 4 bases, and 7 bases lay in between. In nucleotides, the CDR3 is TGTGCCAGCAGGGGGGGATACAATGAGCAGTTCTTC. This sequence encodes CASRGGYNEQFF.

This clonotype was seen many times. This chain links TRBV12-3 or TRBV12-4 with TRBJ1-1; D remains ambiguous. CDR3 size: 12 residues. Trimming took 4 bases from V and 11 from J, leaving 14 bases between them. CDR3 coding DNA: TGTGCCAGCAGTTCAAGGGCCCCCTCGGCTTTCTTT. Its translation is CASSSRAPSAFF.

There are many counts of this clonotype. V gene TRBV7-8 combines with J gene TRBJ2-1; TRBD2 matches at 9 bases. This CDR3 region has 15 residues. Trimming at V came to 3 bases and at J to 10 bases, leaving 10 bases not matched to a gene. CDR1 is SGHVS, CDR2 FQNEAQ, per germline. DNA for the CDR3: TGTGCCAGCAGCTTGGGGACTAGCTCAATCGGGGAGCAGTTCTTC. It codes for CASSLGTSSIGEQFF.

This clonotype appeared many times. V is TRBV12-3 or TRBV12-4 and J is TRBJ2-7; no firm D call. V was cut by 3 bases and J by 1 base, with 7 bases left in between. The length of the CDR3 is 13 residues. The CDR3 loop reads CASSFGQSYEQYF. In DNA, the CDR3 is TGTGCCAGCAGTTTTGGGCAGTCCTACGAGCAGTACTTC.

This clonotype was found a few times. This chain links TRBV7-2 with TRBJ2-7, with TRBD2 matching over 9 bases. Germline values: CDR1 SGHTA, CDR2 FQGNSA. With V trimmed by 1 base and J by 7 bases, 11 bases remained unmatched. The length of the CDR3 is 16 residues. This CDR3 is CASSLDFAGGLREQYF. As DNA, the CDR3 is TGTGCCAGCAGCTTAGATTTCGCGGGAGGGCTGCGGGAGCAGTACTTC.

The chain joins TRBV9 to TRBJ2-5; TRBD2 agrees at 13 bases. This CDR3 has 16 residues. CDR1 and CDR2 from the germline V gene are SGDLS and YYNGEE. V trimming: 5 bases; J trimming: 5 bases; junction bases outside the gene matches: 9. As DNA, the CDR3 is TGTGCCAGCAGTCACAGACTAGCGGGGGGCATGGAGACCCAGTACTTC. Encoded protein: CASSHRLAGGMETQYF.

There are a few counts of this clonotype. The chain couples TRBV25-1 to TRBJ2-3, with D unclear. With 4 bases removed from V and 1 base from J, the gap between germline ends came to 9 bases. Germline-derived CDR1 and CDR2 are MGHDK and SYGVNS. CDR3 size: 14 residues. CDR3 protein: CASSGALRTDTQYF. The DNA of the CDR3 is TGTGCCAGCAGTGGGGCCCTACGCACAGATACGCAGTATTTT.

This chain connects TRBV12-3 or TRBV12-4 to TRBJ2-7; 7 nucleotides align to TRBD1. The CDR3 loop spans 14 amino acids. The V gene end was trimmed by 6 bases and the J gene end by 4 bases; junction bases not matched to a gene: 9. The CDR3 DNA reads as TGTGCCAGCAGCCGACAGGGCTTGGGATACGAGCAGTACTTC. It is translated as CASSRQGLGYEQYF.

CDR3 in DNA: TGCAGCGTTACCAGAATAAACTATGGCTACACCTTC. Residues: CSVTRINYGYTF. The chain joins TRBV29-1 to TRBJ1-2; D unresolved. CDR1 and CDR2 from the germline V gene are SQVTM and ANQGSEA. V lost 5 bases and J lost 2, with 9 bases in between. CDR3 size: 12 residues. The whole variable domain, filled in from reference TRBV29-1 and TRBJ1-2, reads SAVISQKPSRDICQRGTSLTIQCQVDSQVTMMFWYRQQPGQSLTLIATANQGSEATYESGFVIDKFPISRPNLTFSTLTVSNMSPEDSSIYLCSVTRINYGYTFGSGTRLTVV.

This clonotype has just a few counts. The V gene is TRBV7-9, the J gene TRBJ1-4; tentatively, D is TRBD1 (5 bases). V was shortened by 2 bases and J by 1 base, with 8 bases between the two germline ends. This CDR3 has 15 amino acids. CDR1 is SEHNR, CDR2 FQNEAQ, per germline (reference sequence). CDR3 in amino acids: CASSLRDRTNEKLFF. The CDR3 DNA is TGTGCCAGCAGCTTACGAGACAGAACTAATGAAAAACTGTTTTTT.

V usage is TRBV6-5 and J usage is TRBJ2-2; D is perhaps TRBD2 (5 bases). Germline CDR1 MNHEY, CDR2 SVGAGI. This CDR3 region has 16 residues. The V gene lost 4 bases and the J gene lost 1 base, with 13 bases spanning the gap. This chain's CDR3 is CASSSLGRGNTGELFF. For the CDR3, the DNA is TGTGCCAGCAGTTCCCTCGGACGGGGGAACACCGGGGAGCTGTTTTTT.

The rearrangement joins TRBV12-3 or TRBV12-4 to TRBJ2-7, with 16 bases that match TRBD2. V trimming: 5 bases; J trimming: 2 bases; junction bases outside the gene matches: 9. There are 18 residues in the CDR3. The CDR3 sequence: CASSQAGTSGRAAYEQYF. The CDR3 DNA reads as TGTGCCAGCAGTCAAGCCGGGACTAGCGGGAGGGCTGCCTACGAGCAGTACTTC.

The sample holds a few counts of this clonotype. The chain combines TRBV10-3 with TRBJ2-7, with 12 bases matching TRBD2. Germline V gene data show CDR1 as ENHRY and CDR2 as SYGVKD. This CDR3 spans 12 amino acids. The junction had 3 bases not matched to a gene; V was cut back by 9 bases and J by 6 bases. CDR3 protein: CAIGLAGSEQYF. CDR3 in DNA: TGTGCCATTGGACTAGCGGGGAGCGAGCAGTACTTC.

This clonotype turned up a few times. The rearrangement joins TRBV9 to TRBJ2-7; D remains ambiguous. V lost 3 bases, J lost 4 bases, and 8 bases lay in between. The CDR3 is 12 residues long. Germline V lookup: CDR1 SGDLS, CDR2 YYNGEE. CDR3 DNA sequence: TGTGCCAGCAGCGCGACCCCGTACGAGCAGTACTTC. Translated, it gives CASSATPYEQYF.

Only a few counts were recorded for this clonotype. The V and J genes are TRBV11-3 and TRBJ2-6; TRBD1 might be the D (5 bases). The CDR3 extends over 16 amino acids. V lost 4 bases to trimming and J lost 0 bases, with 10 bases between them. The germline V gene encodes CDR1 SGHNT and CDR2 YENEEA. CDR3 loop: CASSSFRGSGANVLTF. The CDR3 DNA reads as TGTGCCAGCAGCTCCTTTAGGGGCTCTGGGGCCAACGTCCTGACTTTC. Based on the CDR3 plus reference TRBV11-3 and TRBJ2-6, the full variable domain is EAGVVQSPRYKIIEKKQPVAFWCNPISGHNTLYWYLQNLGQGPELLIRYENEEAVDDSQLPKDRFSAERLKGVDSTLKIQPAELGDSAVYLCASSSFRGSGANVLTFGAGSRLTVL.

This clonotype was detected only a few times. The chain recombines TRBV5-5 with TRBJ2-1; 10 nucleotides agree with TRBD2. The V segment lost 4 bases and the J segment 2 bases; nucleotides outside the gene matches: 3. Per germline, CDR1 SGHKS and CDR2 YYEKEE (reference sequence). This CDR3 spans 15 amino acids. CDR3 amino acids: CASSPSGSTYNEQFF. Here the CDR3 DNA reads TGTGCCAGCAGCCCTAGCGGGAGTACCTACAATGAGCAGTTCTTC.

This clonotype was seen more than once but under ten times. This rearrangement joins TRBV6-2 or TRBV6-3 to TRBJ2-2; D is perhaps TRBD2 (5 bases). CDR1 is MNHEY, CDR2 SVGEGT, per germline. The CDR3 has 13 residues. The V and J ends lost 5 bases and 7 bases respectively, with 11 bases between them. The chain's CDR3 is CASSGGLFGELFF. CDR3 sequence (DNA): TGTGCCAGCAGTGGCGGACTCTTCGGGGAGCTGTTTTTT.

The chain is built from TRBV29-1 and TRBJ2-1, with TRBD1 matching 9 bases. Germline lookup yields CDR1 SQVTM and CDR2 ANQGSEA. Unmatched junction bases numbered 6, after V lost 3 bases and J lost 6 bases. This CDR3 spans 14 amino acids. CDR3 coding DNA: TGCAGCGTTGAGCCGACAGGGGGTGGCAATGAGCAGTTCTTC. This sequence encodes CSVEPTGGGNEQFF.

This clonotype was seen a few times. This chain joins TRBV27 and TRBJ2-6, with D possibly matching TRBD2 (6 bases). From germline, CDR1 is MNHEY and CDR2 SMNVEV (reference sequence). Trimming left V 2 bases short and J 2 bases short, with 10 bases between. The CDR3 has 16 amino acids. The DNA for the CDR3 is TGTGCCAGCAGTTTAGGATGGGGGGCTGGGGCCAACGTCCTGACTTTC. Translating it yields CASSLGWGAGANVLTF. Drawing the rest from reference TRBV27 and TRBJ2-6, the complete variable domain is EAQVTQNPRYLITVTGKKLTVTCSQNMNHEYMSWYRQDPGLGLRQIYYSMNVEVTDKGDVPEGYKVSRKEKRNFPLILESPSPNQTSLYFCASSLGWGAGANVLTFGAGSRLTVL.

A few counts support this clonotype. J is TRBJ2-7 and V is TRBV5-1, with TRBD2 matching 13 bases. V trimming: 3 bases; J trimming: 0 bases; junction bases outside the gene matches: 6. The CDR3 has 17 residues. Per the germline V gene, CDR1 is SGHRS and CDR2 is YFSETQ. For the CDR3, the DNA is TGCGCCAGCAGCTGGACTAGCGGGGGCTTTAGCTCCTACGAGCAGTACTTC. Translated: CASSWTSGGFSSYEQYF.

This clonotype was observed a handful of times. The CDR3 spells CASLLAENTGELFF. DNA for the CDR3: TGTGCCAGTTTACTAGCGGAGAACACCGGGGAGCTGTTTTTT. The chain employs TRBV6-1 and TRBJ2-2; 8 nucleotides agree with TRBD2. The V gene's germline CDR1 is MNHNS and CDR2 SASEGT. The CDR3 contains 14 residues. With 9 bases clipped from V and 1 base from J, the junction kept 4 bases outside the gene matches.

The rearrangement uses TRBV4-1 and TRBJ2-1, with D possibly being TRBD1 (5 bases). Germline V gene sequence: CDR1 MGHRA, CDR2 YSYEKL. There are 17 residues in the CDR3. With 1 base removed from V and 4 bases from J, the gap between germline ends came to 17 bases. The CDR3 nucleotides read TGCGCCAGCAGCCAAGGTACAGGAGCAATTCGTTACAATGAGCAGTTCTTC. This codes for CASSQGTGAIRYNEQFF.